Presented here are 32 T cell receptor beta chains from one specimen sequenced in a study of blood T cell repertoires in COVID-19. This table comes from immunoSEQ multiplex PCR, and its TCRdb copy is limited to in-frame clones, with some not included. The sample yields tens of thousands of clones, approximately 85% seen once. The specimen was peripheral blood. These receptors originate from a human donor in a cohort sampled during active COVID-19.

This chain links TRBV3-1 (or the pseudogene TRBV3-2) with TRBJ2-3, with 9 bases identical to TRBD2. J lost 6 bases, V lost 1 base, and 8 bases had no gene match. CDR1 and CDR2 from the germline V gene are LGHDT and YNNKEL (reference sequence). This CDR3 region has 16 residues. The CDR3 loop reads CASSQGLREGRDTQYF. For the CDR3, the DNA is TGTGCCAGCAGCCAAGGGTTGCGGGAGGGCCGGGATACGCAGTATTTT.

In this sample, this clone turned up once. The chain carries TRBV5-5 and TRBJ2-1; 10 nucleotides line up with TRBD2. The CDR3 totals 16 residues. Germline V gene lookup returns CDR1 SGHKS and CDR2 YYEKEE (reference sequence). With V trimmed by 0 bases and J by 6 bases, 6 bases remained unmatched. The DNA for the CDR3 is TGTGCCAGCAGCTTGGGGGGACTAGCGAGGTTCAATGAGCAGTTCTTC. This sequence encodes CASSLGGLARFNEQFF.

The count of this clone is one. In nucleotides, the CDR3 is TGTGCCAGCAGCCGTCAAGTTGGCAGCGACGAGCAGTACTTC. It translates to CASSRQVGSDEQYF. This chain links TRBV6-2 or TRBV6-3 with TRBJ2-7; unclear D gene. The CDR3 spans 14 residues. V lost 6 bases and J lost 5, with 17 bases in between. The germline V gene encodes CDR1 MNHEY and CDR2 SVGEGT.

The CDR3 DNA is TGTGCCAGCAGAACAGGGGCGAACACCGGGGAGCTGTTTTTT. This sequence encodes CASRTGANTGELFF. The chain combines TRBV2 with TRBJ2-2; 7 bases are a match to TRBD1. Germline CDR1 is SNHLY and CDR2 is FYNNEI. Germline trimming cut 6 bases from V and 0 bases from J; bases unmatched to any gene: 1. CDR3 length: 14 amino acids. The full variable domain, with the rest looked up from reference TRBV2 and TRBJ2-2, is EPEVTQTPSHQVTQMGQEVILRCVPISNHLYFYWYRQILGQKVEFLVSFYNNEISEKSEIFDDQFSVERPDGSNFTLKIRSTKLEDSAMYFCASRTGANTGELFFGEGSRLTVL.

V gene TRBV10-3 combines with J gene TRBJ1-1; maybe TRBD1 (5 bases). Germline V gene lookup returns CDR1 ENHRY and CDR2 SYGVKD. CDR3 length: 13 amino acids. Trimming removed 10 bases at V and 1 base at J, with 13 bases between. In DNA, the CDR3 is TGTGCCAGCATTGAACAGGCGAACACTGAAGCTTTCTTT. Residues: CASIEQANTEAFF.

This chain links TRBV19 with TRBJ2-1, with a possible D match to TRBD2 (6 bases). Germline V lookup: CDR1 LNHDA, CDR2 SQIVND (reference sequence). The V end lost 4 bases, the J end lost 0 bases, and 25 bases lay between the germline ends. There are 20 residues in the CDR3. The CDR3 sequence: CASSTRPGRGRTRSYNEQFF. The CDR3 region has the DNA TGTGCCAGTAGTACCCGCCCCGGGAGAGGGAGAACCCGCTCCTACAATGAGCAGTTCTTC.

This clone came up once. CDR3 region: CASSQRGDYGYTF. The DNA for the CDR3 is TGCGCCAGCAGCCAAAGGGGCGACTATGGCTACACCTTC. V and J are TRBV4-3 and TRBJ1-2; maybe TRBD1 (5 bases). The CDR3 has 13 residues. V dropped 2 bases and J dropped 3 bases, with 7 bases sitting between them. The germline gives CDR1 LGHNA, CDR2 YSLEER.

The V and J genes are TRBV30 and TRBJ1-2; no definite D call. Germline loops: CDR1 GTSNPN, CDR2 SVGIG (reference sequence). CDR3 length equals 16 residues. V shed 0 bases and J shed 0 bases, with 14 bases lying between them. The CDR3 DNA follows: TGTGCCTGGAGTGTACTCGGTTCAGGTTCTAACTATGGCTACACCTTC. It codes for CAWSVLGSGSNYGYTF.

The DNA for the CDR3 is TGTGCCAGCAGTGAAGCCGCGACAGCGAGCTCCTACGAGCAGTACTTC. It yields the protein CASSEAATASSYEQYF. This chain joins TRBV6-1 and TRBJ2-7; TRBD1 might be the D (5 bases). The CDR3 covers 16 residues. From germline, CDR1 is MNHNS and CDR2 SASEGT. Trimming took off 0 bases at V and 0 bases at J, with 12 bases between the two ends.

The chain carries TRBV11-2 and TRBJ1-2; D is unresolved. Per germline, CDR1 SGHAT and CDR2 FQNNGV. The CDR3 covers 13 residues. Trimming took 5 bases from V and 4 from J, leaving 11 bases between them. CDR3 DNA sequence: TGTGCCAGCAGCCCCACTGGGCTCTATGGCTACACCTTC. Protein sequence: CASSPTGLYGYTF.

This chain uses TRBV3-1 (or the pseudogene TRBV3-2) with TRBJ1-1; D is unclear. The V end was cut by 1 base, the J end by 7 bases, with 7 bases between. Germline V gene lookup returns CDR1 LGHDT and CDR2 YNNKEL (reference sequence). CDR3 length: 12 amino acids. The CDR3 DNA follows: TGTGCCAGCAGCCAAGGTACAGTTGAAGCTTTCTTT. This translates into CASSQGTVEAFF.

The V gene is TRBV2, the J gene TRBJ1-5; unclear D gene. Trimming took 4 bases from V and 5 from J, leaving 12 bases between them. This CDR3 contains 14 residues. Germline V gene data show CDR1 as SNHLY and CDR2 as FYNNEI. This CDR3 is CASSVTGLHQPQHF. CDR3 coding DNA: TGTGCCAGCAGTGTAACTGGGCTCCATCAGCCCCAGCATTTT.

V and J are TRBV18 and TRBJ2-3; TRBD2 matches 9 bases. The CDR3 sequence is 16 residues long. Germline loops: CDR1 KGHSH, CDR2 LQKENI. V lost 1 base and J lost 3; bases outside the gene matches: 5. CDR3: CASSPRAAGGTDTQYF. The CDR3 DNA follows: TGTGCCAGCTCACCACGTGCAGCGGGAGGTACAGATACGCAGTATTTT. The whole variable domain, filled in from reference TRBV18 and TRBJ2-3, reads NAGVMQNPRHLVRRRGQEARLRCSPMKGHSHVYWYRQLPEEGLKFMVYLQKENIIDESGMPKERFSAEFPKEGPSILRIQQVVRGDSAAYFCASSPRAAGGTDTQYFGPGTRLTVL.

This chain connects TRBV7-2 to TRBJ1-3; D is unclear. The CDR3 has 14 amino acids. V lost 7 bases and J 0 bases, leaving 10 bases between the germline ends. Per germline, CDR1 SGHTA and CDR2 FQGNSA. CDR3 loop: CASKPGYSGNTIYF. CDR3 sequence (DNA): TGTGCCAGCAAACCGGGTTACTCTGGAAACACCATATATTTT.

V usage is TRBV29-1 and J usage is TRBJ2-7; TRBD2 matches at 7 bases. The CDR3 runs to 14 residues. CDR1 SQVTM and CDR2 ANQGSEA come from the germline V gene. Trimming cost V 3 bases and J 8 bases; bases outside gene matches: 13. The CDR3, as DNA: TGCAGCGTTGATGGTGGCGGGAGTGCCGCGAAGCAGTACTTC. Protein: CSVDGGGSAAKQYF.

The chain uses TRBV30 and TRBJ2-1, with D possibly matching TRBD1 (8 bases). V dropped 8 bases and J dropped 0 bases, with 17 bases sitting between them. Germline CDR1 and CDR2: GTSNPN and SVGIG (reference sequence). CDR3 length: 15 amino acids. The CDR3 is CASGTGLSSYNEQFF. Written as DNA, the CDR3 is TGTGCCAGCGGGACAGGTCTAAGCTCCTACAATGAGCAGTTCTTC.

V is TRBV3-1 (or the pseudogene TRBV3-2) and J is TRBJ2-1, with 12 bases matching TRBD2. This CDR3 spans 14 amino acids. Germline values: CDR1 LGHDT, CDR2 YNNKEL (reference sequence). The V gene end was trimmed by 2 bases and the J gene end by 10 bases; junction bases not matched to a gene: 3. In DNA, the CDR3 is TGTGCCAGCAGCCAAAATCTAGCGGGAGGGGAGCAGTTCTTC. Its translation is CASSQNLAGGEQFF.

The rearrangement joins TRBV12-3 or TRBV12-4 to TRBJ2-1, with D hard to call. Trimming cost V 2 bases and J 6 bases, with 8 bases left between them. This CDR3 region has 13 residues. The CDR3: CASSLYSLNEQFF. In nucleotides, the CDR3 is TGTGCCAGCAGTTTATACAGCCTCAATGAGCAGTTCTTC.

CDR3 sequence: CASSLEQDYGYTF. Written as DNA, the CDR3 is TGTGCCAGCAGCTTAGAGCAAGACTATGGCTACACCTTC. This rearrangement joins TRBV9 to TRBJ1-2; D call uncertain. This CDR3 spans 13 amino acids. CDR1 and CDR2 (germline): SGDLS, YYNGEE. Trimming removed 4 bases at V and 3 bases at J, with 10 bases between. The full variable domain, rest sourced from reference TRBV9 and TRBJ1-2, is DSGVTQTPKHLITATGQRVTLRCSPRSGDLSVYWYQQSLDQGLQFLIQYYNGEERAKGNILERFSAQQFPDLHSELNLSSLELGDSALYFCASSLEQDYGYTFGSGTRLTVV.

The chain joins TRBV28 to TRBJ1-1; possible D gene TRBD1, 6 bases. V lost 5 bases and J 1 base, leaving 26 bases between the germline ends. The CDR3 extends over 19 amino acids. CDR1 and CDR2 (germline): MDHEN, SYDVKM. Written as DNA, the CDR3 is TGTGCCAGCAGTACCCCTTCAAAGACAGGTGGGGTTAAGAACACTGAAGCTTTCTTT. It encodes CASSTPSKTGGVKNTEAFF.

CDR3 sequence (DNA): TGTGCCAGCAGCGACCAAGGGGGAATCTATGGCTACACCTTC. Residues: CASSDQGGIYGYTF. This chain links TRBV2 with TRBJ1-2; D is perhaps TRBD1 (6 bases). Deletions cut 6 bases from V and 4 bases from J, with 15 bases between. Germline-derived CDR1 and CDR2 are SNHLY and FYNNEI. The CDR3 runs to 14 residues.

The V gene is TRBV7-3, the J gene TRBJ2-1; 10 bases are a match to TRBD2. V trimming: 1 base; J trimming: 0 bases; junction bases outside the gene matches: 12. The CDR3 is made up of 20 amino acids. Germline V gene data show CDR1 as SGHTA and CDR2 as FQGTGA. The CDR3 DNA sequence: TGTGCCAGCAGCTTAAACCCCCGGGCTAGCGGGAGAGGCTCCTACAATGAGCAGTTCTTC. This encodes CASSLNPRASGRGSYNEQFF.

The rearrangement joins TRBV7-9 to TRBJ1-2; no clear D gene. V was pared by 2 bases and J by 4 bases, with 11 bases between. Germline CDR1 and CDR2: SEHNR and FQNEAQ (reference sequence). CDR3 length: 14 residues. The CDR3, as DNA: TGTGCCAGCAGCTTAATCTCTCCTCTCTATGGCTACACCTTC. Its protein is CASSLISPLYGYTF.

This sequence joins TRBV19 and TRBJ2-7; 12 nucleotides agree with TRBD2. The V gene end was trimmed by 5 bases and the J gene end by 7 bases; junction bases not matched to a gene: 6. The CDR3 is 14 residues long. CDR1 and CDR2 (germline): LNHDA, SQIVND (reference sequence). The DNA of the CDR3 is TGTGCCAGTAGTCCTCTAGCGGGGGGGCAAGAGCAGTACTTC. It codes for CASSPLAGGQEQYF.

The J gene is TRBJ1-4, the V gene TRBV18, with 7 positions matching TRBD1. The germline V gene has CDR1 KGHSH and CDR2 LQKENI. J was trimmed by 5 bases and V by 3 bases; bases with no gene match: 9. CDR3 size: 16 residues. The CDR3 DNA sequence: TGTGCCAGCTCACCTTTTTCCGGGACAGCAAATGAAAAACTGTTTTTT. Encoded protein: CASSPFSGTANEKLFF.

The chain combines TRBV6-6 with TRBJ2-1, with TRBD1 matching 7 bases. The CDR3 covers 12 residues. Germline lookup yields CDR1 MNHNY and CDR2 SVGAGI (reference sequence). V gave up 9 bases and J gave up 4 bases; unmatched junction bases: 3. CDR3 nucleotides: TGTGCCAGTACAGGGGATTACAATGAGCAGTTCTTC. It codes for CASTGDYNEQFF.

This chain connects TRBV20-1 to TRBJ1-1; D ambiguous. Trimming stripped 3 bases from V and 8 bases from J, with 10 bases between. In germline, CDR1 is DFQATT, CDR2 SNEGSKA (reference sequence). This CDR3 has 11 amino acids. The CDR3 loop is CSASFSSEAFF. CDR3 nucleotides: TGCAGTGCTAGCTTCTCGTCCGAAGCTTTCTTT.

The rearrangement joins TRBV9 to TRBJ1-3, with a weak D call TRBD1 (5 bases). Germline V gene lookup returns CDR1 SGDLS and CDR2 YYNGEE. The CDR3 extends over 15 amino acids. The V and J ends lost 0 bases and 0 bases respectively, with 7 bases between them. CDR3 protein: CASSVADNSGNTIYF. In DNA form, the CDR3 reads TGTGCCAGCAGCGTAGCGGACAACTCTGGAAACACCATATATTTT. Complete variable domain (other parts from reference TRBV9 and TRBJ1-3): DSGVTQTPKHLITATGQRVTLRCSPRSGDLSVYWYQQSLDQGLQFLIQYYNGEERAKGNILERFSAQQFPDLHSELNLSSLELGDSALYFCASSVADNSGNTIYFGEGSWLTVV.

The chain has TRBV3-1 (or the pseudogene TRBV3-2) and TRBJ2-7; 8 nucleotides align to TRBD2. CDR3 size: 17 residues. With V trimmed by 1 base and J by 2 bases, 10 bases remained unmatched. CDR1 LGHDT and CDR2 YNNKEL come from the germline V gene (reference sequence). CDR3 in amino acids: CASSQAVTSDNPYEQYF. CDR3 in DNA: TGTGCCAGCAGCCAAGCGGTGACTAGCGACAACCCCTACGAGCAGTACTTC.

This clone was seen once. The rearrangement links TRBV18 to TRBJ1-1; TRBD1 matches at 12 bases. Germline V lookup: CDR1 KGHSH, CDR2 LQKENI. The CDR3 sequence is 16 residues long. The V segment lost 2 bases and the J segment 4 bases; nucleotides outside the gene matches: 5. Here the CDR3 DNA reads TGTGCCAGCTCACCATTGGGACAGGGGGCGACCACTGAAGCTTTCTTT. Residues: CASSPLGQGATTEAFF.

J is TRBJ1-1 and V is TRBV7-3, with 7 positions matching TRBD1. Germline lookup yields CDR1 SGHTA and CDR2 FQGTGA. The CDR3 totals 16 residues. V was clipped by 2 bases and J by 0 bases; unmatched bases: 6. The CDR3 protein is CASSLPGQSMNTEAFF. Written as DNA, the CDR3 is TGTGCCAGCAGCTTACCGGGACAGTCCATGAACACTGAAGCTTTCTTT.

V and J are TRBV5-6 and TRBJ2-1, with 9 positions matching TRBD2. CDR3 length equals 14 residues. V trimming: 1 base; J trimming: 9 bases; junction bases outside the gene matches: 5. Germline CDR1 and CDR2: SGHDT and YYEEEE. This CDR3 reads CASSLKPSGAEQFF. The CDR3 DNA is TGTGCCAGCAGCTTGAAGCCTAGCGGGGCTGAGCAGTTCTTC.